This T cell receptor beta chain was recovered during a study of shared clonotypes between healthy human individuals. Assay used: immunoSEQ multiplex PCR; TCRdb lists only in-frame clones, some missing. Counted here are approximately 2.4 million clones, 90% to 96% occurring once; the ten biggest clones make up around 0.13%. The CDR3 length is 14 residues. Germline V lookup: CDR1 MGHRA, CDR2 YSYEKL. The chain is built from TRBV4-1 and TRBJ2-5; D is ambiguous. The J call may not be correct, given that the DNA end is closer to TRBJ2-7. Sequencing was performed on naive CD4+ T cells sorted from blood. The subset denotes: CD45RA+ positively selected. The source of this sequence is a man between 18 and 35 years old in good health. This CDR3 reads CASSQWATSYEQYF. CDR3 sequence (DNA): TGCGCCAGCAGCCAATGGGCCACGTCCTACGAGCAGTACTTC.